Each of the 8 T cell receptor beta chains below was sequenced from the same sample in a study of T cell repertoires in cytomegalovirus infection. TCRdb re-called the reads through MiXCR, storing one row per CDR3 protein. The sample includes hundreds of thousands of distinct CDR3 sequences, roughly 24% of them seen just once. The sample consisted of CD8+ T cells from PBMCs. Receptors were obtained from a human donor in good health (CMV status not recorded). Some clones in this sample may be carry-over from other donors' samples.

This clonotype showed up many times. The chain links TRBV28 to TRBJ2-2, with TRBD2 as a possible D gene (6 bases). This CDR3 is built from 14 residues. Germline lookup yields CDR1 MDHEN and CDR2 SYDVKM. V was clipped by 7 bases and J by 6 bases, with 15 bases between them. The CDR3: CASTASALPGELFF. CDR3 nucleotide sequence: TGTGCCAGCACTGCTAGCGCCTTACCCGGGGAGCTGTTTTTT.

CDR3 in amino acids: CASIPGLAGLRAEKNIQYF. The CDR3 region has the DNA TGTGCCAGCATACCCGGACTAGCGGGCTTGCGGGCGGAAAAAAACATTCAGTACTTC. The genes are TRBV2 and TRBJ2-4; 11 bases align to TRBD2. Germline V lookup: CDR1 SNHLY, CDR2 FYNNEI. V lost 7 bases to trimming and J lost 4 bases; unmatched junction nucleotides: 18. The CDR3 sequence is 19 residues long.

V is TRBV20-1 and J is TRBJ1-1; no clear D. This CDR3 is 13 amino acids long. Germline V CDR1 and CDR2: DFQATT, SNEGSKA (reference sequence). V lost 0 bases and J lost 5, with 10 bases in between. CDR3 nucleotides: TGCAGTGCTAGAGACGGAGTTCGGACTGAAGCTTTCTTT. As protein: CSARDGVRTEAFF.

This clonotype was counted only a few times. The chain joins TRBV19 to TRBJ2-3; maybe TRBD2 (6 bases). From germline, CDR1 is LNHDA and CDR2 SQIVND (reference sequence). V lost 7 bases and J lost 2, with 16 bases in between. This CDR3 region has 15 residues. Here the CDR3 reads CASTDPPGATDTQYF. For the CDR3, the DNA is TGTGCCAGTACCGACCCTCCGGGAGCCACAGATACGCAGTATTTT.

The sample holds many counts of this clonotype. For the CDR3, the DNA is TGTGCCAGCAGTTTGGGGGTTCCCCCCGATGGCTACACCTTC. It specifies CASSLGVPPDGYTF. The chain joins TRBV12-3 or TRBV12-4 to TRBJ1-2; possibly TRBD1 for D (5 bases). Trimming cost V 3 bases and J 6 bases, with 14 bases left between them. This CDR3 comprises 14 residues.

A word on this clonotype: This may stem from a read error, because a much larger clone lies one nucleotide away. This chain links TRBV7-6 with TRBJ1-2; D gene unclear. Germline-derived CDR1 and CDR2 are SGHVS and FNYEAQ. There are 14 residues in the CDR3. This CDR3 reads CVSSSRGPNYGYTF. The CDR3 DNA follows: TGTGTCAGCAGCTCCCGAGGTCCGAACTATGGCTACACCTTC.

The chain links TRBV6-1 to TRBJ2-4; 11 nucleotides match TRBD2. Germline values: CDR1 MNHNS, CDR2 SASEGT. The CDR3 extends over 15 amino acids. V was clipped by 3 bases and J by 4 bases; unmatched bases: 2. CDR3 in DNA: TGTGCCAGCAGTGAGACTAGCGGGGCTAAAAACATTCAGTACTTC. It encodes CASSETSGAKNIQYF.

This clonotype occurred a few times. The CDR3 nucleotides read TGTGCCAGCACCGGCACCTACACCGGGGAGCTGTTTTTT. It specifies CASTGTYTGELFF. The chain couples TRBV25-1 to TRBJ2-2, with D hard to call. The CDR3 loop spans 13 amino acids. V lost 7 bases to trimming and J lost 3 bases, with 9 bases between them. Germline-derived CDR1 and CDR2 are MGHDK and SYGVNS.